These 10 T cell receptor beta chains originate from one sample sequenced in a study of T-cell reconstitution after alpha-beta-depleted transplantation in children. A library of TCRbeta sequences, prepared with unique molecular identifiers, was generated. From the PCR reads, TCRdb called clonotypes with MiXCR, one entry per CDR3 protein. The sample shows 490,000 or so distinct CDR3 sequences, approximately 10% of them seen only once. Sequenced here: PBMCs, sampled before TCRalphabeta/CD19-depleted stem cell transplant. The origin of the receptors is a child under 10 years old with inherited bone marrow failure, due to receive a stem cell transplant.

CDR3: CASSETGISSGANVLTF. The CDR3 DNA sequence: TGTGCCAGCAGCGAGACAGGGATCAGCTCTGGGGCCAACGTCCTGACTTTC. This chain connects TRBV6-1 to TRBJ2-6; 7 bases map to TRBD1. V shed 6 bases, J shed 0 bases, and the junction held 8 bases outside the gene matches. There are 17 residues in the CDR3. Germline V CDR1 and CDR2: MNHNS, SASEGT.

In this sample, this clonotype turned up a few times. The V call is TRBV7-2, the J call TRBJ1-2, with D unclear. The CDR3 is 16 residues long. Trimming cost V 3 bases and J 4 bases, with 18 bases left between them. CDR1 and CDR2 from the germline V gene are SGHTA and FQGNSA. The DNA of the CDR3 is TGTGCCAGCAGCTTTTTTATCGGGCCAACGATCTATGGCTACACCTTC. Translated: CASSFFIGPTIYGYTF. Based on the CDR3 plus reference TRBV7-2 and TRBJ1-2, the full variable domain is GAGVSQSPSNKVTEKGKDVELRCDPISGHTALYWYRQSLGQGLEFLIYFQGNSAPDKSGLPSDRFSAERTGGSVSTLTIQRTQQEDSAVYLCASSFFIGPTIYGYTFGSGTRLTVV.

In its sample, this clonotype was seen many times. The chain carries TRBV12-3 or TRBV12-4 and TRBJ2-3; no definite D call. Trimming removed 5 bases at V and 6 bases at J, with 12 bases between. This CDR3 spans 13 amino acids. The DNA for the CDR3 is TGTGCCAGCAGTCCCTGGACGGCGGATACGCAGTATTTT. The encoded protein is CASSPWTADTQYF.

Worth noting for this clonotype: A much larger clone is a single base away; this may be a read error. The gene calls are TRBV30 and TRBJ2-3, with D perhaps TRBD2 (5 bases). Trimming shortened V by 5 bases and J by 4 bases, and 13 bases separated the two germline ends. CDR3 size: 13 residues. Germline loops: CDR1 GTSNPN, CDR2 SVGIG (reference sequence). In nucleotides, the CDR3 is TGTGCCTGGGGAGAATCAGCGGCAGATACGCAGTATTTT. It encodes CAWGESAADTQYF. Variable domain in full (rest from reference TRBV30 and TRBJ2-3): SQTIHQWPATLVQPVGSPLSLECTVEGTSNPNLYWYRQAAGRGLQLLFYSVGIGQISSEVPQNLSASRPQDRQFILSSKKLLLSDSGFYLCAWGESAADTQYFGPGTRLTVL.

This clonotype was found many times. Written as DNA, the CDR3 is TGTGCCAGCAGTGTACAGCCGGAAGAGACCCAGTACTTC. Amino acid sequence: CASSVQPEETQYF. V usage is TRBV28 and J usage is TRBJ2-5; no clear D gene. Trimming left V 5 bases short and J 3 bases short, with 10 bases between. The germline gives CDR1 MDHEN, CDR2 SYDVKM. The CDR3 length is 13 residues. Supplemented by reference TRBV28 and TRBJ2-5, the full variable domain reads DVKVTQSSRYLVKRTGEKVFLECVQDMDHENMFWYRQDPGLGLRLIYFSYDVKMKEKGDIPEGYSVSREKKERFSLILESASTNQTSMYLCASSVQPEETQYFGPGTRLLVL.

The rearrangement links TRBV2 to TRBJ1-1; D gene uncertain. The V gene's germline CDR1 is SNHLY and CDR2 FYNNEI. Trimming removed 2 bases from V and 2 bases from J, with 21 bases in between. The CDR3 loop spans 18 amino acids. CDR3 nucleotides: TGTGCCAGCAGTGAAACGGCTCTTTCTGTAGTCGAAAACACTGAAGCTTTCTTT. Translating gives CASSETALSVVENTEAFF. Filled out from reference TRBV2 and TRBJ1-1, the complete variable domain reads EPEVTQTPSHQVTQMGQEVILRCVPISNHLYFYWYRQILGQKVEFLVSFYNNEISEKSEIFDDQFSVERPDGSNFTLKIRSTKLEDSAMYFCASSETALSVVENTEAFFGQGTRLTVV.

In its sample, this clonotype was seen many times. The chain carries TRBV28 and TRBJ2-1; 10 nucleotides agree with TRBD2. The V and J ends lost 1 base and 3 bases, in that order; junction bases with no gene match: 0. The CDR3 totals 15 residues. Germline V gene lookup returns CDR1 MDHEN and CDR2 SYDVKM. The CDR3 reads CASSLSSGSYNEQFF. The CDR3 region has the DNA TGTGCCAGCAGTTTATCTAGCGGGAGCTACAATGAGCAGTTCTTC.

This clonotype was observed at least ten times. The gene calls are TRBV6-5 and TRBJ1-5; tentative D call: TRBD1 (6 bases). CDR1 is MNHEY, CDR2 SVGAGI, per germline. This CDR3 region has 15 residues. Trimming took 0 bases from V and 4 from J, leaving 10 bases between them. The CDR3: CASSYSLDSNQPQHF. The CDR3 DNA follows: TGTGCCAGCAGTTACTCCTTGGACAGTAATCAGCCCCAGCATTTT.

The chain joins TRBV5-1 to TRBJ2-1; 11 nucleotides match TRBD2. V lost 0 bases to trimming and J lost 9 bases; unmatched junction nucleotides: 8. The CDR3 runs to 16 residues. Germline values: CDR1 SGHRS, CDR2 YFSETQ. The CDR3 sequence: CASSLGLAGPGSEQFF. The CDR3 nucleotides are TGCGCCAGCAGCTTGGGACTAGCGGGGCCGGGCAGTGAGCAGTTCTTC.

In this sample, this clonotype turned up many times. The CDR3 reads CASSYQTSGVYEQYF. CDR3 DNA: TGTGCCAGCAGCTACCAGACTAGCGGGGTCTACGAGCAGTACTTC. This rearrangement joins TRBV27 to TRBJ2-7; 11 bases fit TRBD2. Germline loops: CDR1 MNHEY, CDR2 SMNVEV (reference sequence). The CDR3 extends over 15 amino acids. The J segment lost 3 bases and the V segment lost 6 bases, leaving 7 bases of the junction unmatched.